Listed here is a single TCR beta chain. Its antigen has not been determined. No base-level quality is on record; no much larger clone is a single base apart. To prepare the library, the immunoSEQ multiplex PCR assay was applied. The source is immuneACCESS, and TCRdb retained only in-frame sequences with V and J called. Part of the clones is not carried over; for the studies checked, unresolved V genes explain less than half of this, and the remainder is unexplained. Counted in this sample were around 35,000 clones; roughly nine tenths of them appeared once. In total, the top ten clones hold roughly 0.46% of the sample. The sample originates from a study of T cell changes during pregnancy in multiple sclerosis (dated by TCRdb to about 2019). Background for the entire study: The study looked at changes in the T cell repertoire across pregnancy in women with multiple sclerosis.

The sequence was obtained from a female donor with multiple sclerosis, enrolled in a pregnancy study. The sample in question was CD4+ T cells from peripheral blood mononuclear cells, obtained after pregnancy.

For the CDR3, the sequence is CASSPRGAAARETQYF. The sequenced DNA is TGTGCCAGCAGCCCCCGGGGGGCCGCTGCGAGAGAGACCCAGTACTTC. The V and J genes are TRBV7-3 and TRBJ2-5; tentative D gene TRBD2, with 7 bases matching. The CDR3 numbers 16 residues from cysteine through phenylalanine. Only CDR3 DNA remains: 48 bases, in frame from the first base. V is cut by 5 bases and J by 4 bases, and the space between the germline ends is 20 bases. From a lookup of the germline V gene, CDR1 and CDR2 are SGHTA and FQGTGA.